Listed below are T cell receptor beta chains from one sample, sequenced in a study of shared clonotypes between healthy human individuals. Here immunoSEQ multiplex PCR was the method, and the copy in TCRdb shows in-frame clones only, minus some. The sample shows about 2 million clones, roughly 94% of them seen only once. Material: naive CD8+ T cells sorted from blood. Receptors originate from a man aged 18 to 30 in good health. CDR3s include the opening cysteine and the closing phenylalanine or tryptophan. A D gene is named only where the DNA matches it firmly. The size entry is marked missing in some rows and otherwise reads once, few, many or a size class.

-	TRBV7-9	-	TRBJ2-7	TGTGCCAGCAGCTTAGAAGTCTACGAGCAGTACTTC	CASSLEVYEQYF
-	TRBV30	TRBD1	TRBJ1-2	TGTGCCTGGGGTACCGGACAGGGACACTATGGCTACACCTTC	CAWGTGQGHYGYTF
-	TRBV29-1	-	TRBJ1-2	TGCAGCGTTGAAGACCTGGGAACCTATGGCTACACCTTC	CSVEDLGTYGYTF
-	TRBV6-5	-	TRBJ2-2	TGTGCCAGCAGTTACTCAAGAGACACCGGGGAGCTGTTTTTT	CASSYSRDTGELFF
-	TRBV4-1	-	TRBJ1-5	TGCGCCAGCAGCCTACACCCGGCAGTTAATCAGCCCCAGCATTTT	CASSLHPAVNQPQHF
-	TRBV7-9	-	TRBJ2-5	TGTGCCAGCAGCTTCGGGGGCGAGGAGACCCAGTACTTC	CASSFGGEETQYF
-	TRBV18	TRBD1	TRBJ2-5	TGTGCCAGCTCACCCCAGCCCACCTTCGACAGGGGGCTCTGGGAGACCCAGTACTTC	CASSPQPTFDRGLWETQYF
-	TRBV7-9	TRBD1	TRBJ1-1	TGTGCCAGCAGCTTACTGACAGGGGACACTGAAGCTTTCTTT	CASSLLTGDTEAFF
-	TRBV7-9	TRBD1	TRBJ1-1	TGTGCCAGCAGCTTAGTTACAGGGGGCATGACTGAAGCTTTCTTT	CASSLVTGGMTEAFF
-	TRBV6-5	TRBD1	TRBJ2-7	TGTGCCAGCAGTTACCCCGGACAGGGGGCAGACGAGCAGTACTTC	CASSYPGQGADEQYF
-	TRBV4-3	-	TRBJ2-7	TGCGCCAGCAGCCAGGGGGGTAGGACCTACGAGCAGTACTTC	CASSQGGRTYEQYF
-	TRBV7-9	TRBD2	TRBJ2-1	TGTGCCAGCAGCCCCGGGACTAGCGGGAGTGGTTACAATGAGCAGTTCTTC	CASSPGTSGSGYNEQFF
once	TRBV9	-	TRBJ2-7	TGTGCCAGCAGCGTTGACGACGGATCCTACGAGCAGTACTTC	CASSVDDGSYEQYF
-	TRBV27	-	TRBJ2-5	TGTGCCAGCATTTACCAAGAGACCCAGTACTTC	CASIYQETQYF
once	TRBV5-1	TRBD1	TRBJ1-3	TGCGCCAGCAGCTTAAATCCACAGGGGGCATCAGGAAACACCATATATTTT	CASSLNPQGASGNTIYF
-	TRBV7-9	-	TRBJ2-7	TGTGCCAGCAGCGCCTATCCGGGAATCTCCTACGAGCAGTACTTC	CASSAYPGISYEQYF
-	TRBV15	TRBD2	TRBJ2-4	TGTGCCACCAGCAGAGATCGGGAGGGCCGAATAGCCAAAAACATTCAGTACTTC	CATSRDREGRIAKNIQYF
-	TRBV15	-	TRBJ2-1	TGTGCCACCAGCAGAGATGGTAGCGCCGGTGAGCAGTTCTTC	CATSRDGSAGEQFF
-	TRBV14	-	TRBJ2-1	TGTGCCAGCAGCCAAGTCCATAAGAAAAACAATGAGCAGTTCTTC	CASSQVHKKNNEQFF
-	TRBV5-1	TRBD2	TRBJ2-7	TGCGCCAGCAGTCTAGCGGGAGGCTCCTACGAGCAGTACTTC	CASSLAGGSYEQYF
once	TRBV10-1	-	TRBJ2-1	TGCGCCAGCAGTGAGTCGTTGACCCTCAGGCAGTTCTTC	CASSESLTLRQFF
-	TRBV19	-	TRBJ1-6	TGTGCCAGTAGTCTGACGGCGGGGAATTCACCCCTCCACTTT	CASSLTAGNSPLHF
-	TRBV6-5	-	TRBJ2-1	TGTGCCAGCAGTTACTCGTTTGGATATGAGCAGTTCTTC	CASSYSFGYEQFF
-	TRBV29-1	-	TRBJ2-7	TGCAGCGTTGTGCGGGGTAGGGAGCAGTACTTC	CSVVRGREQYF
-	TRBV28	TRBD2	TRBJ2-5	TGTGCCAGCAGTTTAGGCCTAGCGGGGGGCCTACAAGAGACCCAGTACTTC	CASSLGLAGGLQETQYF
-	TRBV4-3	TRBD1	TRBJ2-7	TGCGCCAGCAGCCAAGAGAGGGGGCCCCTCTACGAGCAGTACTTC	CASSQERGPLYEQYF
-	TRBV6-5	-	TRBJ1-5	TGTGCCAGCAGCCCGGGACATTCTAGCAATCAGCCCCAGCATTTT	CASSPGHSSNQPQHF
-	TRBV14	-	TRBJ2-3	TGTGCCAGCAGCCAGAGGACGGACATTCATACGCAGTATTTT	CASSQRTDIHTQYF
-	TRBV27	-	TRBJ1-4	TGTGCCAGCAGTTTATATGGGGGAGGTGGTGAAAAACTGTTTTTT	CASSLYGGGGEKLFF
once	TRBV5-1	TRBD2	TRBJ2-7	TGCGCCAGCAGCTTGGCGACTAGCGGGAGGATGGGCGAGCAGTACTTC	CASSLATSGRMGEQYF
-	TRBV9	-	TRBJ2-3	TGTGCCAGCAGCGTAGAGGGGCTAGCGAGGGCAGATACGCAGTATTTT	CASSVEGLARADTQYF
-	TRBV5-5	TRBD1	TRBJ1-2	TGTGCCAGCAGCCCCCCTTCCCCGGGACAGGGATTAGAAGATGGCTACACCTTC	CASSPPSPGQGLEDGYTF
-	TRBV27	-	TRBJ2-3	TGTGCCAGCGGATGGTGGACAGATACGCAGTATTTT	CASGWWTDTQYF
-	TRBV7-2	TRBD2	TRBJ2-7	TGTGCCAGCAGCCACGGACTAGCGGGAGCCTACGAGCAGTACTTC	CASSHGLAGAYEQYF
-	TRBV30	-	TRBJ1-2	TGTGCCTGGAGGCGGGAGCCCCTATATGGCTACACCTTC	CAWRREPLYGYTF
-	TRBV7-9	-	TRBJ2-5	TGTGCCAGCAGCTTTTTTATGACTAGAGAAGGAGAGACCCAGTACTTC	CASSFFMTREGETQYF
-	TRBV6-5	TRBD1	TRBJ1-1	TGTGCCAGCAGGGGTGACAGGGTCACTGACGCTTTCTTT	CASRGDRVTDAFF
-	TRBV7-9	-	TRBJ2-5	TGTGCCAGCAGCTTGGAAGGACTGGTGGCCCAGTACTTC	CASSLEGLVAQYF
-	TRBV6-1	-	TRBJ2-7	TGTGCCAGCAGTGACAGGGGCCCCTACGAGCAGTACTTC	CASSDRGPYEQYF
-	TRBV29-1	-	TRBJ1-2	TGCAGCGCTAAGGGGAACTATGGCTACACCTTC	CSAKGNYGYTF
-	TRBV4-3	TRBD2	TRBJ2-2	TGCGCCAGCAGCCCAGAACTAGCGGGGCGCCTCAACACCGGGGAGCTGTTTTTT	CASSPELAGRLNTGELFF
once	TRBV6-8	TRBD1	TRBJ1-5	TGTGCCAGCGGCAGCGACAGGGGGAATCAGCCCCAGCATTTT	CASGSDRGNQPQHF
-	TRBV10-3	-	TRBJ1-3	TGTGCCATCAGTGAGGACCGTGGACACACCATATATTTT	CAISEDRGHTIYF
-	TRBV12-5	-	TRBJ2-2	TGTGCTAGTGGTTCGGACAGCCCGAACACCGGGGAGCTGTTTTTT	CASGSDSPNTGELFF
-	TRBV6-5	-	TRBJ1-2	TGTGCCAGCAGTTACTCGATCCACTATGGCTACACCTTC	CASSYSIHYGYTF
-	TRBV28	-	TRBJ1-2	TGTGCCAGCAGTTTATTACAGGCTCTAGGCTATGGCTACACCTTC	CASSLLQALGYGYTF
-	TRBV4-3	-	TRBJ2-3	TGCGCCAGCAGCCCCGACCGGAATACGCAGTATTTT	CASSPDRNTQYF
-	TRBV7-9	-	TRBJ1-5	TGTGCCAGCAGCCGCGAATACGATCAGCCCCAGCATTTT	CASSREYDQPQHF
-	TRBV4-1	-	TRBJ2-7	TGCGCCAGCAGCCAAGAGCCCGGGAGTGGGGCCTACGAGCAGTACTTC	CASSQEPGSGAYEQYF
-	TRBV6-6	-	TRBJ1-3	TGTGCCAGCAGTTACCTTGGGGCTGGAAACACCATATATTTT	CASSYLGAGNTIYF
-	TRBV5-6	-	TRBJ2-3	TGTGCCAGCAGCCCGGAGAGCACAGATACGCAGTATTTT	CASSPESTDTQYF
-	TRBV7-9	-	TRBJ1-2	TGTGCCAGCAGCTCTCCCGACAGTTACTTTAACTATGGCTACACCTTC	CASSSPDSYFNYGYTF
-	TRBV7-9	-	TRBJ2-7	TGTGCCAGCAGCTCGACAGCGTACTACGAGCAGTACTTC	CASSSTAYYEQYF
once	TRBV7-6	-	TRBJ2-1	TGTGCCAGCAGCTTAGGACTAGTTAATGAGCAGTTCTTC	CASSLGLVNEQFF
-	TRBV27	-	TRBJ1-5	TGTGCCAGCAGTCTCAGGGATAGCAATCAGCCCCAGCATTTT	CASSLRDSNQPQHF
-	TRBV30	TRBD1	TRBJ2-1	TGTGCCTGGAGTGTAGGGGACAGTGAGCAGTTCTTC	CAWSVGDSEQFF
-	TRBV5-6	-	TRBJ2-7	TGTGCCAGCAGCTTGGCAGGATTACACTACGAGCAGTACTTC	CASSLAGLHYEQYF
-	TRBV7-9	-	TRBJ2-3	TGTGCCAGCAGCTTAGTACAGGGCACAGATACGCAGTATTTT	CASSLVQGTDTQYF
-	TRBV7-9	TRBD1	TRBJ1-4	TGTGCCAGCAGGTCCGGGACAGTTGAAAAACTGTTTTTT	CASRSGTVEKLFF
-	TRBV4-2	-	TRBJ1-5	TGTGCCAGCAGCCAAGAACACGGCAGCCATCAGCCCCAGCATTTT	CASSQEHGSHQPQHF